This TCR beta chain emerged from a study of blood T cell repertoires in COVID-19. TCRdb keeps only in-frame clones here, not all; method: immunoSEQ multiplex PCR. The sample records 25,000 to 30,000 clones, roughly 78% being singletons. V was shortened by 1 base and J by 8 bases, with 9 bases between the two germline ends. CDR1 and CDR2 (germline): SGHKS, YYEKEE (reference sequence). The CDR3 totals 12 residues. The TCR originated in a boy aged 2 to 10 with active or convalescent COVID-19. The chain carries TRBV5-5 and TRBJ1-1, with D uncertain. The specimen was peripheral blood. CDR3 sequence (DNA): TGTGCCAGCAGCTTGTATAGCGGCGAAGCTTTCTTT. Protein product: CASSLYSGEAFF.